The entry below gives a single T cell receptor (beta chain) sequence along with its context. No antigen is known for it. These data belong to a study of shared clonotypes between healthy human individuals. About 30,000 T cell genomes (around 200 ng DNA) went into each sorted-subset replicate. Sequenced by immunoSEQ multiplex PCR; TCRdb stores in-frame clones only, minus some. The sample lists a few million clones, roughly 95% occurring once. Study outcomes and limitations: The study's rarefaction showed incomplete sorted-subset sequencing despite large depth.

The CDR3 spans 14 residues. V was trimmed by 5 bases and J by 3 bases, leaving 13 bases between them. Germline values: CDR1 SGHTA, CDR2 FQGTGA. Only CD45RO-negative cells positively selected for CCR7 counted as naive CD8 cells, so terminally differentiated effector memory CD45RA+ cells were excluded. The source is a man aged 18 to 30 in good health. Some clones in this sample may be carry-over from other donors' samples. The J gene is TRBJ1-1, the V gene TRBV7-3; perhaps TRBD1 as D (5 bases). Sequencing input: naive CD8+ T cells from PBMCs. The CDR3 DNA follows: TGTGCCAGCAGCCCATTTGGGGGAGACACTGAAGCTTTCTTT. Encoded protein: CASSPFGGDTEAFF.